This record covers a single TCR beta chain. This receptor's antigen is unknown. Within one base of it there is no much larger clone, and no base qualities were kept. From the cysteine through the phenylalanine, the CDR3 covers 15 amino acids. The sequence is cut down to CDR3 DNA, 45 bases in frame from base 1. The germline V gene supplies CDR1 MNHEY and CDR2 SVGAGI. Trimming leaves V shorter by 9 bases and J shorter by 10 bases, with the junction holding 17 bases beyond the gene matches. TCRbeta CDR3 regions were amplified from genomic DNA by means of the immunoSEQ Assay, a bias-controlled multiplex PCR. The paper's processing steps were these. The number of nucleated cells in each sample was estimated by amplification of reference gene primers within the assay. To quantify the absolute abundance of each unique TCRbeta CDR3 rearrangement, sequence reads were collapsed and filtered. For each sample, productive Simpson clonality was calculated as the square root of Simpson's diversity index over productive rearrangements. As stored in TCRdb, this immuneACCESS dataset retains in-frame rearrangements with V and J assigned. A fraction of the clones does not appear; measured against another copy, unresolved V genes explain less than half of the discrepancy, and the remainder lacks a known reason. V, J and clone size are taken as reported in that table, and D and trimming were inferred from the DNA itself. The sample records under 300,000 clones, around four fifths of which are singletons. The ten largest clones represent about 2% of the sample.

The entry originates in a study of blood T cell repertoires in COVID-19 (dated by TCRdb to 2020 to 2021). In terms of the full investigation: The collaborator samples originated in the United States, Italy and Spain and spanned the acute and convalescent phases of COVID-19. The material from the prospective study consisted of cDNA or gDNA derived from T cells, B-cell-depleted T cells, or PBMCs. Subjects who had been exposed to COVID-19, were actively infected with it, or had recovered from it provided the deeply sampled blood TCRbeta repertoires that made up the dataset. The repertoires were released in a freely available public database intended as a resource for research on the immune response to SARS-CoV-2. Samples were obtained from the ongoing ImmuneRACE study (first 160 participants) and from 1,200 or so subjects provided by 6 global collaborators. A de-identified subject ID, COVID-19 status, age in years and sex were almost always included in the sample metadata. Where available, HLA class I and class II types were obtained from metadata supplied by the sample provider rather than from assay-based typing.

Results the study describes overall, beyond this receptor: The amount of clinical and demographic metadata varied by source and participant and was provided uncurated.

Samples from volunteer blood donors who had recovered from COVID-19 were contributed by a second Seattle source. Each collaborating institution followed its own protocols to collect whole blood in K2EDTA tubes. Collaborator samples were shipped for TCRbeta analysis as frozen whole blood, isolated PBMCs, or DNA extracted from either sample type. The sample was peripheral blood. The V and J segments used are TRBV6-5 and TRBJ2-1; 8 bases in between match TRBD2. The receptor comes from a man aged 25 to 45 who had recovered from COVID-19. The bases read TGTGCCAGTTTACTTAGCGGGGCCTCTCGGGGAGAGCAGTTCTTC. Its protein product is CASLLSGASRGEQFF.